The clone carrying this TCR beta chain was seen once. The germline V gene has CDR1 SGHRS and CDR2 YFSETQ. This CDR3 region has 15 residues. V was clipped by 0 bases and J by 8 bases; unmatched bases: 7. This record belongs to a study of T-cell reconstitution after alpha-beta-depleted transplantation in children. Library preparation (for TCRbeta) was performed with unique molecular identifiers. TCRdb ran MiXCR on the PCR reads and lists one entry per CDR3 protein. The sample gives 400,000 to 450,000 distinct CDR3 sequences, 43% of which show up once; 25% to 30% is in the top ten. This chain connects TRBV5-1 to TRBJ2-1, with TRBD2 matching 8 bases. The clonotype originates from a girl aged 2 to 10 with aplastic anemia, due to receive a stem cell transplant. This sample comprised PBMCs, obtained before TCRalphabeta/CD19-depleted stem cell transplant. The CDR3 nucleotides are TGCGCCAGCAGCTTGGTCGGGGGGGCCAGGGATGAGCAGTTCTTC. Amino acid sequence: CASSLVGGARDEQFF.